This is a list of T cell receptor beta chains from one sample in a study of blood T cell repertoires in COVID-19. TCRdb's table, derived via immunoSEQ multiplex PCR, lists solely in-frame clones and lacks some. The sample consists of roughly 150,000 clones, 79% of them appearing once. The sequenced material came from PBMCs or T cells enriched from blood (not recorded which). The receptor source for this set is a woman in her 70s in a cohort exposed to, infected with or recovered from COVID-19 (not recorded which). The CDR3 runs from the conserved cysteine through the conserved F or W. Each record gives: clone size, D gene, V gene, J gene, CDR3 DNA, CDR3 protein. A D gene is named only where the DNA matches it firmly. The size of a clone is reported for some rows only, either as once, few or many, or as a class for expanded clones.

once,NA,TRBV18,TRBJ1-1,TGTGCCAGCTCACCAGCCGCGACAGGAGCGAACACTGAAGCTTTCTTT,CASSPAATGANTEAFF
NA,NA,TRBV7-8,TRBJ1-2,TGTGCCAGCAGCTTAAATTGGGGGGGCCTCCCTAACTATGGCTACACCTTC,CASSLNWGGLPNYGYTF
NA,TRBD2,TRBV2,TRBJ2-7,TGTGCCAGAGGACTAGCGGGAGTCTCCGAGCAGTACTTC,CARGLAGVSEQYF
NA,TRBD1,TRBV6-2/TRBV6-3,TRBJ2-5,TGTGCCAGCAGTTGGACAGGGGAGTCGGAGACCCAGTACTTC,CASSWTGESETQYF
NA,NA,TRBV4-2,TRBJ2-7,TGTGCCAGCAGCCAAGTAGGGGGGGGTTACGAGCAGTACTTC,CASSQVGGGYEQYF
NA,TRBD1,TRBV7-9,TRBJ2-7,TGTGCCAGCAGCTTCCCCGGACAGGGTTACGAGCAGTACTTC,CASSFPGQGYEQYF
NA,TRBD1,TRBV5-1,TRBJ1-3,TGCGCCAGCAGGGCAGGGGGCTCTGGAAACACCATATATTTT,CASRAGGSGNTIYF
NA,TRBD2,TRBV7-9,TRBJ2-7,TGTGCCAGCAGCTTAGTGGCTAGCGGGAAGCACGAGCAGTACTTC,CASSLVASGKHEQYF
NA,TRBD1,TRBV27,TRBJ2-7,TGTGCCAGCAGTTTATCTAGGGGGGACAGGGGTACGTACGAGCAGTACTTC,CASSLSRGDRGTYEQYF
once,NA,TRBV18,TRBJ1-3,TGTGCCAGCTCGAACCGGCAGGGGTCCTACTCTGGAAACACCATATATTTT,CASSNRQGSYSGNTIYF
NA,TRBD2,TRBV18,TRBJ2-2,TGTGCCAGCTCACCCCTGCGGGGGGCGAACACCGGGGAGCTGTTTTTT,CASSPLRGANTGELFF
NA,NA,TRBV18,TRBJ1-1,TGTGCCAGCTCACTCAGGGGCACTGAAGCTTTCTTT,CASSLRGTEAFF
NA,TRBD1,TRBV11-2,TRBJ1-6,TGTGCCAGCAGTCGGACAGGGGACGGGTGGAGCTCCTATAATTCACCCCTCCACTTT,CASSRTGDGWSSYNSPLHF
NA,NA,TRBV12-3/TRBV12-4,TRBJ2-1,TGTGCCAGCAGATTATCGGGCAATGAGCAGTTCTTC,CASRLSGNEQFF
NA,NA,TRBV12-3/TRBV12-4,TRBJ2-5,TGTGCCAGCAGTTTTATGGAGACCCAGTACTTC,CASSFMETQYF
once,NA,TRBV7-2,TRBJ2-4,TGTGCCAGCAGCTTAGTATTTGGGCCTGCTCTTTGGTACTTC,CASSLVFGPALWYF
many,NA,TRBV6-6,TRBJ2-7,TGTGCCAGCAGTTCCGTTGTTCGGGGTTCCTACGAGCAGTACTTC,CASSSVVRGSYEQYF
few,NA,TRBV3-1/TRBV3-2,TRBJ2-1,TGTGCCAGCAGCCAGTGGAGGACAGATGCGCGAATATACAATGAGCAGTTCTTC,CASSQWRTDARIYNEQFF
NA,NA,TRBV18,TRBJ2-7,TGTGCCAGCTCAGGAGGGGACTTGGCGTCCTACGAGCAGTACTTC,CASSGGDLASYEQYF
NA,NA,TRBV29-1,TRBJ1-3,TGCAGCGTCTGGGGGGGCCCTTCCTCTGGAAACACCATATATTTT,CSVWGGPSSGNTIYF
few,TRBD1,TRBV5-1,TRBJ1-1,TGCGCCAGCAGCTTGGCCAAGGGACAGGGATTCCTTATGAACACTGAAGCTTTCTTT,CASSLAKGQGFLMNTEAFF
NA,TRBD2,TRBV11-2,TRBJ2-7,TGTGCCAGCAGTTTCGGGACTAGCGGGATCACCGGGCAGTACTTC,CASSFGTSGITGQYF
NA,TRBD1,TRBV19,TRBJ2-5,TGTGCCAGTACAAACAGGGGGCTCCAAGAGACCCAGTACTTC,CASTNRGLQETQYF
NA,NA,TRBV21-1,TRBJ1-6,TGTGCCAGCAGCTACTCCAGCGTCAGCCGCTCCTATAATTCACCCCTCCACTTT,CASSYSSVSRSYNSPLHF
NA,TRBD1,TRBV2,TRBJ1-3,TGTGCCAGCAGCTTGGACAGGGGAGGATCCGGAAACACCATATATTTT,CASSLDRGGSGNTIYF
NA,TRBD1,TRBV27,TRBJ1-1,TGTGCCAGCAGTCCACTCGGACAGGTTAACACTGAAGCTTTCTTT,CASSPLGQVNTEAFF
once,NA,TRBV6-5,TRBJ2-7,TGTGCCAGCAGTTACACTGGGGGGTACGAGCAGTACTTC,CASSYTGGYEQYF
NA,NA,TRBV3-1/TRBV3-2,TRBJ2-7,TGTGCCAGCAGCCAGGCCCTAGGAGCCGGGACTCTTTCCTACGAGCAGTACTTC,CASSQALGAGTLSYEQYF
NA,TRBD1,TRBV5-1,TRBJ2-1,TGCGCCAGCACACAGATACAGGGGGATGAGCAGTTCTTC,CASTQIQGDEQFF
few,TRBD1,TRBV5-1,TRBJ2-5,TGCGCCAGCAGCTCCCGGCCCGGGACAGGAGAGACCCAGTACTTC,CASSSRPGTGETQYF
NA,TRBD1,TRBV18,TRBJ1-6,TGTGCCAGCTCACCGACTGCAGGGGGCGCGGATAATTCACCCCTCCACTTT,CASSPTAGGADNSPLHF
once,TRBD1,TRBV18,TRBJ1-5,TGTGCCAGCTCACAGACAGGGGGGAGTGGTCAGCCCCAGCATTTT,CASSQTGGSGQPQHF
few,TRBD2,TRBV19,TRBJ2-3,TGTGCCACCGCGATAGCGGGAGGGGTAGATACGCAGTATTTT,CATAIAGGVDTQYF
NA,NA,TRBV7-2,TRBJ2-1,TGTGCCAGCAGCCCCCAGGGTATTAATGAGCAGTTCTTC,CASSPQGINEQFF
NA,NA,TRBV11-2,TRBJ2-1,TGTGCCAGCAGCTCCCGGGTTTCCTACAATGAGCAGTTCTTC,CASSSRVSYNEQFF
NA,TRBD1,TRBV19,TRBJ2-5,TGTGCCAGTAGTATTACGGGGACAGGGGAGGAGACCCAGTACTTC,CASSITGTGEETQYF
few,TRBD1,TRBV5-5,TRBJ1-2,TGTGCCAGCAGCTCTGGTGCGGGACAGGGTACTTATGGCTACACCTTC,CASSSGAGQGTYGYTF
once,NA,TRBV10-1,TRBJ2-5,TGCGCCAGCAGCCCAACTGTCCAAGAGACCCAGTACTTC,CASSPTVQETQYF
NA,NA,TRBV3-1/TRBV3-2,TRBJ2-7,TGTGCCAGCAGCCTGGGACTTCTCTCCTACGAGCAGTACTTC,CASSLGLLSYEQYF
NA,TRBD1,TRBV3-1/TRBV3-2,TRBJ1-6,TGTGCCAGCAGCCGGACAGGAGAGTGGTCACCCCTCCACTTT,CASSRTGEWSPLHF
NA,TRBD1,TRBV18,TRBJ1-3,TGTGCCAGCTCACCCTTCGCGGAGACAGGGGGCTACACCATATATTTT,CASSPFAETGGYTIYF
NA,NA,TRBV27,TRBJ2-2,TGTGCCAGCAGTCAATCCCGGGACACCGGGGAGCTGTTTTTT,CASSQSRDTGELFF
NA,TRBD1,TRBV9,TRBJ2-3,TGTGCCAGCAGCCCTCGACAGGGACCGGCAACAGATACGCAGTATTTT,CASSPRQGPATDTQYF
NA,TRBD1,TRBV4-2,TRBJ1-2,TGTGCCAGCAGCCCCGGACAGGGTCCTTATGGCTGCACCTTC,CASSPGQGPYGCTF
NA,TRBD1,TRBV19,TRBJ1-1,TGTGCCAGTAGAACCCTTTCCGGGACAGCCTCTGAAGCTTTCTTT,CASRTLSGTASEAFF